This TCR beta chain derives from a study of response to subunit inactivated influenza vaccine. One entry per CDR3 protein, called by TCRdb with MiXCR from the RT-PCR reads. The sample contains about 180,000 distinct CDR3 sequences, about 10% of which appear only once. The germline V gene encodes CDR1 SQVTM and CDR2 ANQGSEA. The V gene lost 1 base and the J gene lost 3 bases, with 10 bases spanning the gap. The length of the CDR3 is 13 residues. Sequencing used CD8+ T cells sorted from PBMCs, obtained 23 to 25 months after vaccination. The origin of this receptor is a man between 50 and 69 years old who received an inactivated influenza vaccine. The chain combines TRBV29-1 with TRBJ2-7; D possibly corresponds to TRBD1 (6 bases). CDR3 coding DNA: TGCAGCGTTGAAGGAACAGGGTACTACGAGCAGTACTTC. Protein: CSVEGTGYYEQYF.